Below are 17 T cell receptor beta chains sequenced from a single sample in a study of blood T cell repertoires in COVID-19. Assay used: immunoSEQ multiplex PCR; TCRdb lists only in-frame clones, some missing. The sample has roughly 200,000 clones; under 80% are singletons. The sequenced sample was peripheral blood. These receptor sequences come from a man aged 50 or older who had recovered from COVID-19.

The chain recombines TRBV7-3 with TRBJ1-2, with 7 bases lining up with TRBD1. Germline-derived CDR1 and CDR2 are SGHTA and FQGTGA. Losses at the gene ends were 5 bases for V and 5 bases for J; bases not matched to a gene: 11. The CDR3 has 15 amino acids. CDR3 nucleotides: TGTGCCAGCAGCCCAATGGGACAGCCGTTTTATGGCTACACCTTC. The encoded protein is CASSPMGQPFYGYTF.

The chain combines TRBV6-5 with TRBJ1-3; the match to TRBD1 covers 7 bases. Trimming cost V 5 bases and J 3 bases; bases outside gene matches: 7. Germline CDR1 reads MNHEY; CDR2 reads SVGAGI. The CDR3 is 15 amino acids. CDR3: CASSTGTESGNTIYF. The CDR3 DNA follows: TGTGCCAGCAGTACCGGGACAGAAAGTGGAAACACCATATATTTT.

This sequence joins TRBV5-8 and TRBJ2-7; 11 bases align to TRBD2. J was trimmed by 6 bases and V by 0 bases; bases with no gene match: 11. The germline V gene encodes CDR1 SGHTS and CDR2 YDEGEE. This CDR3 is built from 17 residues. The CDR3 nucleotides read TGTGCCAGCAGCTTGGTGACTAGCGGGGCCCTTTCGTTCGAGCAGTACTTC. Its translation: CASSLVTSGALSFEQYF.

This clone was recorded once. The chain couples TRBV18 to TRBJ2-5; 7 nucleotides agree with TRBD2. V dropped 2 bases and J dropped 1; count of bases not matched to a gene: 4. Germline CDR1 reads KGHSH; CDR2 reads LQKENI. This CDR3 has 15 amino acids. DNA of the CDR3: TGTGCCAGCTCACCAACGGGACTACGCCAAGAGACCCAGTACTTC. Amino acid sequence: CASSPTGLRQETQYF.

The chain has TRBV19 and TRBJ2-1; 14 bases are shared with TRBD2. The ends lost 6 bases at V and 6 bases at J; junction bases unmatched: 16. CDR1 and CDR2 from the germline V gene are LNHDA and SQIVND (reference sequence). This CDR3 comprises 19 residues. The CDR3 sequence: CASSGTRGTGTSGSNEQFF. In DNA, the CDR3 is TGTGCCAGTAGCGGAACCCGAGGGACCGGGACTAGCGGGAGCAATGAGCAGTTCTTC. The complete variable domain, with remaining parts taken from reference TRBV19 and TRBJ2-1, reads DGGITQSPKYLFRKEGQNVTLSCEQNLNHDAMYWYRQDPGQGLRLIYYSQIVNDFQKGDIAEGYSVSREKKESFPLTVTSAQKNPTAFYLCASSGTRGTGTSGSNEQFFGPGTRLTVL.

The chain links TRBV6-5 to TRBJ2-7; tentatively, D is TRBD2 (6 bases). From germline, CDR1 is MNHEY and CDR2 SVGAGI. The CDR3 is made up of 16 amino acids. V lost 2 bases, J lost 6 bases, and 20 bases lay in between. CDR3 DNA: TGTGCCAGCAGTTACGAGTCCGTCGGGCTAGCGCGCGAGCAGTACTTC. Translated: CASSYESVGLAREQYF.

This chain uses TRBV7-2 with TRBJ1-2, with 7 bases lining up with TRBD1. V was clipped by 4 bases and J by 6 bases; unmatched bases: 5. Germline V gives CDR1 SGHTA, CDR2 FQGNSA. This CDR3 has 13 residues. CDR3 region: CASSSDRDNGYTF. The CDR3 region has the DNA TGTGCCAGCAGCTCAGACAGGGATAATGGCTACACCTTC.

This chain connects TRBV5-5 to TRBJ1-5; TRBD1 aligns across 9 bases. The trim removed 3 bases at V and 9 bases at J, leaving 10 bases unmatched. Germline CDR1 SGHKS, CDR2 YYEKEE (reference sequence). This CDR3 has 15 amino acids. The CDR3: CASSSAGGTGPPQHF. The CDR3 DNA follows: TGTGCCAGCAGCTCCGCTGGCGGGACAGGGCCGCCCCAGCATTTT.

J is TRBJ2-1 and V is TRBV19; D is possibly TRBD2 (6 bases). The CDR3 is 16 amino acids. V was clipped by 4 bases and J by 5 bases, with 18 bases between them. Germline V gene data show CDR1 as LNHDA and CDR2 as SQIVND (reference sequence). CDR3 sequence: CASSTLIAEPNNEQFF. The CDR3 nucleotides read TGTGCCAGTAGTACCCTCATAGCGGAACCAAACAATGAGCAGTTCTTC.

The CDR3, as DNA: TGTGCCAGCAGGTGGGGGGGAGCTTACGAGCAGTACTTC. This codes for CASRWGGAYEQYF. This chain links TRBV28 with TRBJ2-7; TRBD2 aligns across 7 bases. The CDR3 is 13 residues long. The germline gives CDR1 MDHEN, CDR2 SYDVKM. V dropped 6 bases and J dropped 4; count of bases not matched to a gene: 6.

The rearrangement links TRBV19 to TRBJ1-5, with D maybe TRBD1 (6 bases). V was trimmed by 5 bases and J by 5 bases, leaving 16 bases between them. The CDR3 loop spans 15 amino acids. Germline V CDR1 and CDR2: LNHDA, SQIVND (reference sequence). CDR3 residues: CASSPQDSIYQPQHF. Here the CDR3 DNA reads TGTGCCAGTAGTCCACAGGACAGCATTTATCAGCCCCAGCATTTT.

The chain recombines TRBV18 with TRBJ2-1; 8 nucleotides line up with TRBD2. This CDR3 contains 14 residues. After removal of 2 bases from V and 8 bases from J, the junction contained 5 bases not matched to a gene. CDR1 and CDR2 (germline): KGHSH, LQKENI. The CDR3 region is CASSPWAGGYEQFF. The CDR3 coding sequence is TGTGCCAGCTCACCATGGGCGGGAGGCTATGAGCAGTTCTTC.

The rearrangement uses TRBV4-1 and TRBJ2-7; TRBD1 matches at 9 bases. Per germline, CDR1 MGHRA and CDR2 YSYEKL. The CDR3 consists of 19 residues. With 2 bases clipped from V and 3 bases from J, the junction kept 17 bases outside the gene matches. The CDR3 is CASSQYIPLRTGASYEQYF. The CDR3 region has the DNA TGCGCCAGCAGCCAATATATTCCCCTGAGGACAGGGGCCAGCTACGAGCAGTACTTC.

This clone was counted between two and nine times. The chain links TRBV6-4 to TRBJ2-2; 13 bases fit TRBD2. V lost 4 bases to trimming and J lost 4 bases; unmatched junction nucleotides: 0. CDR3 size: 15 residues. The germline V gene encodes CDR1 MRHNA and CDR2 SNTAGT. This CDR3 is CASSGTSGSTGELFF. DNA for the CDR3: TGTGCCAGCAGTGGGACTAGCGGGAGCACCGGGGAGCTGTTTTTT.

The chain recombines TRBV27 with TRBJ2-2, with D uncertain. CDR1 and CDR2 from the germline V gene are MNHEY and SMNVEV (reference sequence). Between the trimmed V and J ends, which lost 3 bases and 4 bases, there was a span of 6 bases. This CDR3 has 13 residues. CDR3 DNA: TGTGCCAGCAGTTTTTTCGGCACCGGGGAGCTGTTTTTT. Translated, it gives CASSFFGTGELFF.

This clone was seen a few times. The chain recombines TRBV12-2 with TRBJ1-1. TRBV12-2 has pseudogene status. CDR3 length: 15 residues. The CDR3 coding sequence is TGTGCAAGTCGCTTAGTTCGGGGATTTGACACTGAAGCTTTCTTT. Encoded protein: CASRLVRGFDTEAFF.

The rearrangement joins TRBV2 to TRBJ2-3; 7 bases agree with TRBD2. CDR1 and CDR2 from the germline V gene are SNHLY and FYNNEI. Trimming cost V 4 bases and J 9 bases; bases outside gene matches: 10. CDR3 length equals 14 residues. This CDR3 reads CASSGDYGPVTQYF. In DNA form, the CDR3 reads TGTGCCAGCAGTGGGGACTACGGGCCAGTCACGCAGTATTTT.